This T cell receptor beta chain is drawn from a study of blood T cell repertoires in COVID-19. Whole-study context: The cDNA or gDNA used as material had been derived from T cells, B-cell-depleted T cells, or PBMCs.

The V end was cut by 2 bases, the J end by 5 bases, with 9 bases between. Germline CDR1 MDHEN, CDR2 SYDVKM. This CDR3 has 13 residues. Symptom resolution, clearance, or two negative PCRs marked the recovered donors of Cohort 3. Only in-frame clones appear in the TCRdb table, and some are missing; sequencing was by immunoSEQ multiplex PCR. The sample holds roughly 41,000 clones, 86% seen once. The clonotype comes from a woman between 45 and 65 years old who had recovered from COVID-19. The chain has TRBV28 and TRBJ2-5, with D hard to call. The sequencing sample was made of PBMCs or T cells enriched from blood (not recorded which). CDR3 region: CASSLQAFETQYF. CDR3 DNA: TGTGCCAGCAGTTTACAGGCCTTCGAGACCCAGTACTTC. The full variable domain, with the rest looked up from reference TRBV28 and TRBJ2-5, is DVKVTQSSRYLVKRTGEKVFLECVQDMDHENMFWYRQDPGLGLRLIYFSYDVKMKEKGDIPEGYSVSREKKERFSLILESASTNQTSMYLCASSLQAFETQYFGPGTRLLVL.